The subject of this entry is one TCR beta chain. The entry originates in a study of CDR3 diversity in severe acne. TCRdb reprocessed the PCR reads with MiXCR, giving one entry per CDR3 protein. The table shows some 85,000 distinct CDR3 sequences, with about 49% occurring only once. The V end was cut by 8 bases, the J end by 3 bases, with 13 bases between. This CDR3 region has 14 residues. Germline lookup yields CDR1 LNHDA and CDR2 SQIVND (reference sequence). What was sequenced was blood. The clonotype was recovered from a male donor with severe acne vulgaris. This chain connects TRBV19 to TRBJ1-4; a possible D gene is TRBD1 (5 bases). The CDR3 coding sequence is TGTGCCAGTGCCATGACAGCTTCTAATGAAAAACTGTTTTTT. Residues: CASAMTASNEKLFF.